This TCR beta chain was identified in a study of PD-L1 blockade in urothelial cancer. Study background: Analysis of blood occurred 3 weeks (second dose) and 6 weeks after treatment start.

Germline values: CDR1 SGHTA, CDR2 FQGNSA. Germline trimming cut 4 bases from V and 2 bases from J; bases unmatched to any gene: 5. This CDR3 spans 14 amino acids. Time point: peripheral blood 6 weeks after treatment start. The protocol was immunoSEQ multiplex PCR, while the TCRdb copy is restricted to in-frame clones and leaves out a portion. Here the sample spans around 66,000 clones, around nine tenths being singletons. The sequence was obtained from a man between 60 and 75 years old with urothelial cancer. Sequences were derived from PBMCs, sampled around atezolizumab (anti-PD-L1) treatment. The chain uses TRBV7-2 and TRBJ2-7; TRBD2 matches 7 bases. The CDR3 loop is CASSYEAGPYEQYF. The CDR3 nucleotides are TGTGCCAGCAGCTACGAAGCGGGACCCTACGAGCAGTACTTC.